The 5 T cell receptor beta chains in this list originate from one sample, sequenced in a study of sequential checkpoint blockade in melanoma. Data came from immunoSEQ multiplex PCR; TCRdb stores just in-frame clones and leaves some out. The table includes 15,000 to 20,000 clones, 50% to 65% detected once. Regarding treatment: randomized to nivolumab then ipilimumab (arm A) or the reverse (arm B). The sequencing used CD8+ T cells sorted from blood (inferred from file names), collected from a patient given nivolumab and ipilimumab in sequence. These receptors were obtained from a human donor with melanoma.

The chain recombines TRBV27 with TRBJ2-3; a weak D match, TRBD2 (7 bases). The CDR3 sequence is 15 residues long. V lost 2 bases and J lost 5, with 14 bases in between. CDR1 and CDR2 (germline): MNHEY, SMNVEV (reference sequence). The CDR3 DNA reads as TGTGCCAGCAGTTTAGGCGGGGGCGGAGGAGATACGCAGTATTTT. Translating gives CASSLGGGGGDTQYF.

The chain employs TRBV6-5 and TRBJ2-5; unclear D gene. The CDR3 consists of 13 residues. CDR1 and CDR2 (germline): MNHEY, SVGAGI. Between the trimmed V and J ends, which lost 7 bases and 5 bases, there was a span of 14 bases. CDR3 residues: CASTRLSDETQYF. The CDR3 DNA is TGTGCCAGCACTAGACTTTCAGACGAGACCCAGTACTTC.

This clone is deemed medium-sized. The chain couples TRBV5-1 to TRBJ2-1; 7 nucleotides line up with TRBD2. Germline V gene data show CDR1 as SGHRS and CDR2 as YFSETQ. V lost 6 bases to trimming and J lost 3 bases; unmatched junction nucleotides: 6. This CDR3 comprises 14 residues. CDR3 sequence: CASTPPGGYNEQFF. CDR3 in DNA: TGCGCCAGCACCCCTCCGGGGGGCTACAATGAGCAGTTCTTC.

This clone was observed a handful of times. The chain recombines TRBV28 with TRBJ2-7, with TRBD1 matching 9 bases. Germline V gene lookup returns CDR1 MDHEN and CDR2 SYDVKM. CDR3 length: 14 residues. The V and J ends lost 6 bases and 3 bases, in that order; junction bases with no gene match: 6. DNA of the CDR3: TGTGCCAGCAGCACTTCGACAGGGGGCTACGAGCAGTACTTC. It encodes CASSTSTGGYEQYF.

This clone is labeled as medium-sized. The CDR3: CASSQGRTGIYGYTF. The CDR3, as DNA: TGCGCCAGCAGCCAGGGAAGAACAGGGATTTATGGCTACACCTTC. This rearrangement joins TRBV4-1 to TRBJ1-2; maybe TRBD1 (6 bases). V lost 3 bases and J lost 5, with 16 bases in between. The CDR3 runs to 15 residues. CDR1 MGHRA and CDR2 YSYEKL come from the germline V gene.